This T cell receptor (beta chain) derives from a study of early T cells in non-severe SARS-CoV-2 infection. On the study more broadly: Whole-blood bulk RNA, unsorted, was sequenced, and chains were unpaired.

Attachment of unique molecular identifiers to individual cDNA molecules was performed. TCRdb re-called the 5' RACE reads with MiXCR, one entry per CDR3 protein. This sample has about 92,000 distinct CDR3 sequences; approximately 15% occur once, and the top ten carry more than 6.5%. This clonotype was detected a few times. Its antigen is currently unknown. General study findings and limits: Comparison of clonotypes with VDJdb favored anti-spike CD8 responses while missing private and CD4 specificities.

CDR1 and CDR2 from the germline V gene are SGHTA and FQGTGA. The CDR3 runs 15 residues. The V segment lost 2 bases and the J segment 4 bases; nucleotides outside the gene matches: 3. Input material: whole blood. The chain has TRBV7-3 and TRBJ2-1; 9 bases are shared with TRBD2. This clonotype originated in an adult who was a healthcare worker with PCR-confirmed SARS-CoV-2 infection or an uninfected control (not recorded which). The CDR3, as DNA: TGTGCCAGCAGCTTACTTCTAGCGGGATACAATGAGCAGTTCTTC. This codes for CASSLLLAGYNEQFF.